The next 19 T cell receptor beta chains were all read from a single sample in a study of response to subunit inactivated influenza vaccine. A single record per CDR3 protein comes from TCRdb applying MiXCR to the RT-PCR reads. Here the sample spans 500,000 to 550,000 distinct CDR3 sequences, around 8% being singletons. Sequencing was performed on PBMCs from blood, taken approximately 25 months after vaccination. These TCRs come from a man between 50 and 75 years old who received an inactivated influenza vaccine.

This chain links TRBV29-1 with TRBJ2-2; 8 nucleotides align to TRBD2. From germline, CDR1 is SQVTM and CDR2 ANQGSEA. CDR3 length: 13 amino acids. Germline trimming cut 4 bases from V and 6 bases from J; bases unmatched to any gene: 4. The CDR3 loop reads CSVGRGGPGELFF. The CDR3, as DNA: TGCAGCGTTGGCCGGGGGGGCCCCGGGGAGCTGTTTTTT.

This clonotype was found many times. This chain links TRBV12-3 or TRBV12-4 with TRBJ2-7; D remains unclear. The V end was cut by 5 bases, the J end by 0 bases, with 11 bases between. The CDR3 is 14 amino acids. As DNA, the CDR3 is TGTGCCAGCAGTCCGGATCCCAACTCCTACGAGCAGTACTTC. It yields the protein CASSPDPNSYEQYF.

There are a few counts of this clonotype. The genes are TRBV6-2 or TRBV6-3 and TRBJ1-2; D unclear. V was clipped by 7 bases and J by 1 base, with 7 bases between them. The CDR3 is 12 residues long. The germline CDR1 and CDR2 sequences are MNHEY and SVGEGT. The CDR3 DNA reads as TGTGCCAGCAAAGGACTTAACTATGGCTACACCTTC. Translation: CASKGLNYGYTF.

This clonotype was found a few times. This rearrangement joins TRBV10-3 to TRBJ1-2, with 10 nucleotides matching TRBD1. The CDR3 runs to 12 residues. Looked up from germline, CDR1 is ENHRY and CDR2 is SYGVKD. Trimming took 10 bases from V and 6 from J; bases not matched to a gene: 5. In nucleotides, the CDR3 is TGTGCCACCTCCGGGACAGGGGATGGCTACACCTTC. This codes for CATSGTGDGYTF.

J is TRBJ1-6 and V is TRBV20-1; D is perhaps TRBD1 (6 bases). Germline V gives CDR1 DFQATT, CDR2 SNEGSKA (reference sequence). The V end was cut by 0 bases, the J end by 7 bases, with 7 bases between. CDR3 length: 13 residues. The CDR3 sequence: CSARDTGNSPLHF. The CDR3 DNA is TGCAGTGCTAGAGATACAGGGAATTCACCCCTCCACTTT.

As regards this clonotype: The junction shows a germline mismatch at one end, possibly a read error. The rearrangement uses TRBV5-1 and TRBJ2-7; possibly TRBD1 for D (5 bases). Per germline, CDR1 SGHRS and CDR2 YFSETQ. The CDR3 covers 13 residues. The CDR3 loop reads CASSPRTHYAQYF. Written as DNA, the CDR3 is TGCGCCAGCAGCCCCAGGACACACTACGCGCAGTACTTC.

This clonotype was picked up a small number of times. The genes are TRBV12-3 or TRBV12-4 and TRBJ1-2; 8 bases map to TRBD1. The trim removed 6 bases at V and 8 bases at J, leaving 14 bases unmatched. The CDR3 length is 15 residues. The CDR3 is CASSLSGQGSGGYTF. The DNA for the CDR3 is TGTGCCAGCAGCCTTAGTGGACAGGGTAGTGGAGGCTACACCTTC.

This CDR3 is CSAGGPGLSRDEQFF. The DNA for the CDR3 is TGCAGTGCTGGAGGACCGGGGCTTAGTCGGGATGAGCAGTTCTTC. The rearrangement joins TRBV20-1 to TRBJ2-1; D assignment may be TRBD1 or TRBD2 (5 bases each). The CDR3 totals 15 residues. Trimming left V 5 bases short and J 8 bases short, with 22 bases between. The germline V gene has CDR1 DFQATT and CDR2 SNEGSKA (reference sequence).

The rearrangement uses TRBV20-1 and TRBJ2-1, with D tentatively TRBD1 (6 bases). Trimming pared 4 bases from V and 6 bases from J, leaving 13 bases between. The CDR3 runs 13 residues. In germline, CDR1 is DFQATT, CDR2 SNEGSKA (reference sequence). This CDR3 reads CSAKRLGANEQFF. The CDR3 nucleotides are TGCAGTGCTAAAAGATTGGGGGCCAATGAGCAGTTCTTC.

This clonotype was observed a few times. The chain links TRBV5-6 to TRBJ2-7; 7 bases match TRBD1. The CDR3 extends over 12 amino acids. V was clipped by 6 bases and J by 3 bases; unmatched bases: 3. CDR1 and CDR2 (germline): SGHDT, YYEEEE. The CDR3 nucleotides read TGTGCCAGCAACAGGGGCCACTACGAGCAGTACTTC. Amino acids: CASNRGHYEQYF.

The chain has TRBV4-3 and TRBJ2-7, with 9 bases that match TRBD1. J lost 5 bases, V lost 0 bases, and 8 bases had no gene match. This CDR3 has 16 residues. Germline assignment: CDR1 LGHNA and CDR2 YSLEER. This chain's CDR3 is CASSQDWDRASNEQYF. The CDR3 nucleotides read TGCGCCAGCAGCCAAGATTGGGACAGGGCGTCCAACGAGCAGTACTTC.

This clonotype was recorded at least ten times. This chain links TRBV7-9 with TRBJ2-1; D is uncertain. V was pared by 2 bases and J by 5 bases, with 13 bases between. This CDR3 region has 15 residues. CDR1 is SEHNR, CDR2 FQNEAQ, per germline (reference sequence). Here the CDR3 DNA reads TGTGCCAGCAGCTTAACCCAATTGAAAAACAATGAGCAGTTCTTC. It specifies CASSLTQLKNNEQFF.

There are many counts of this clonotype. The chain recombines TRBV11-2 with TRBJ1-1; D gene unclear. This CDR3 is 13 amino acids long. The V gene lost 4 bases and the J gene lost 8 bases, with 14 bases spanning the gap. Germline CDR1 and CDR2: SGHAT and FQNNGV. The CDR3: CASSSGRLVEAFF. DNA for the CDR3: TGTGCCAGCAGCTCTGGGAGGTTGGTGGAAGCTTTCTTT.

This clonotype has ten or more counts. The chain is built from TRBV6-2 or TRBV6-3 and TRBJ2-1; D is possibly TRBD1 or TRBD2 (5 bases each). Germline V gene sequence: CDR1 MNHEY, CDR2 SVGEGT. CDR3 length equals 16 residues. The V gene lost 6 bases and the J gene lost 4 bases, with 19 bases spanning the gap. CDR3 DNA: TGTGCCAGCAGGGGACGGAACCCTTGGGGATACAATGAGCAGTTCTTC. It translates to CASRGRNPWGYNEQFF.

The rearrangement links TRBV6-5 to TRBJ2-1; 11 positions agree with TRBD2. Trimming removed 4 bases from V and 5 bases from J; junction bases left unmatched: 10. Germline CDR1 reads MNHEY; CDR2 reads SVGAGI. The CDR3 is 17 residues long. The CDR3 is CASSSTRLAGFDNEQFF. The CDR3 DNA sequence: TGTGCCAGCAGTTCGACAAGACTAGCGGGATTCGACAATGAGCAGTTCTTC.

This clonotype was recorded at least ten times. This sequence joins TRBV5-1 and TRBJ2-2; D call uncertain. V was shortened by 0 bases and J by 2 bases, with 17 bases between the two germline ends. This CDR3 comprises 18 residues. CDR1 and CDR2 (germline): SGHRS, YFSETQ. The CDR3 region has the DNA TGCGCCAGCAGCTTGGTCGGCGGAATCCAAAGAAACACCGGGGAGCTGTTTTTT. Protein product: CASSLVGGIQRNTGELFF.

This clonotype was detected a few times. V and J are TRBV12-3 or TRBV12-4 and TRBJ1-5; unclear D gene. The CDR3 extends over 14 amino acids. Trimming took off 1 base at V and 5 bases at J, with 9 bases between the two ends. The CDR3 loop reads CASSLVGKDQPQHF. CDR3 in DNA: TGTGCCAGCAGTTTAGTGGGTAAGGATCAGCCCCAGCATTTT.

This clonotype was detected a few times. The DNA for the CDR3 is TGCGCCAGCAGAATGGGTACGAACACCGGGGAGCTGTTTTTT. Its translation is CASRMGTNTGELFF. The J gene is TRBJ2-2, the V gene TRBV5-1; D not certain. The germline V gene has CDR1 SGHRS and CDR2 YFSETQ. V was clipped by 5 bases and J by 0 bases, with 8 bases between them. The CDR3 has 14 residues.

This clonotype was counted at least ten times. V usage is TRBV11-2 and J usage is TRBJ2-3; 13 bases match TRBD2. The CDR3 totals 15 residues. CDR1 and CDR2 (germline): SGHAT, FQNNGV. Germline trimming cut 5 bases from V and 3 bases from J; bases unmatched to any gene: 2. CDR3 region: CASSQLAGGTDTQYF. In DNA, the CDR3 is TGTGCCAGCAGCCAACTAGCGGGGGGGACAGATACGCAGTATTTT.